Below are 12 T cell receptor beta chains sequenced from a single sample in a study of control samples from healthy donors and cancer patients. TCRdb's copy holds only in-frame clones and misses some; the assay was immunoSEQ multiplex PCR. This table has about 180,000 clones, around 90% appearing once. Material: blood. These receptors all come from a woman between 50 and 59 years old in good health.

The CDR3 nucleotides read TGTGCCAGCAGCTTAGGCAGGATTTCTGGAAACACCATATATTTT. Translated: CASSLGRISGNTIYF. This chain connects TRBV13 to TRBJ1-3; D call uncertain. Germline V lookup: CDR1 PRHDT, CDR2 FYEKMQ (reference sequence). Trimming shortened V by 0 bases and J by 1 base, and 7 bases separated the two germline ends. The CDR3 length is 15 residues.

V usage is TRBV5-1 and J usage is TRBJ1-3; the match to TRBD1 covers 7 bases. Germline V gene lookup returns CDR1 SGHRS and CDR2 YFSETQ. This CDR3 is built from 14 residues. Losses at the gene ends were 4 bases for V and 6 bases for J; bases not matched to a gene: 7. The CDR3 loop reads CASSPQGGLNTIYF. The DNA of the CDR3 is TGCGCCAGCAGCCCCCAGGGGGGGCTAAACACCATATATTTT.

The rearrangement uses TRBV19 and TRBJ2-7; 14 bases agree with TRBD2. The CDR3 is made up of 15 amino acids. The germline CDR1 and CDR2 sequences are LNHDA and SQIVND (reference sequence). Trimming removed 6 bases from V and 1 base from J; junction bases left unmatched: 2. For the CDR3, the DNA is TGTGCCAGTAGGCGACTAGCGGGAGGGTCCTACGAGCAGTACTTC. Its translation: CASRRLAGGSYEQYF.

The CDR3 coding sequence is TGTGCCAGTAGTACCACAGACCGTTCCAATCAGCCCCAGCATTTT. Protein sequence: CASSTTDRSNQPQHF. The chain employs TRBV19 and TRBJ1-5; no definite D call. This CDR3 spans 15 amino acids. Between the trimmed V and J ends, which lost 4 bases and 3 bases, there was a span of 13 bases. CDR1 and CDR2 from the germline V gene are LNHDA and SQIVND (reference sequence). Combining the CDR3 with reference TRBV19 and TRBJ1-5 gives the whole variable domain DGGITQSPKYLFRKEGQNVTLSCEQNLNHDAMYWYRQDPGQGLRLIYYSQIVNDFQKGDIAEGYSVSREKKESFPLTVTSAQKNPTAFYLCASSTTDRSNQPQHFGDGTRLSIL.

The chain employs TRBV5-6 and TRBJ1-1, with D uncertain. Looked up from germline, CDR1 is SGHDT and CDR2 is YYEEEE. Trimming removed 0 bases at V and 6 bases at J, with 6 bases between. The CDR3 contains 12 residues. The DNA for the CDR3 is TGTGCCAGCAGCTTGGTAAGGTCTGAAGCTTTCTTT. Residues: CASSLVRSEAFF.

J is TRBJ1-3 and V is TRBV7-2, with 8 bases matching TRBD1. The CDR3 is 18 amino acids. Germline loops: CDR1 SGHTA, CDR2 FQGNSA. V was pared by 4 bases and J by 0 bases, with 11 bases of the junction left unmatched. The CDR3 DNA reads TGTGCCAGCAGCTCAAGGACAGGGAGCCTTCGCTCTGGAAACACCATATATTTT. This translates into CASSSRTGSLRSGNTIYF.

V and J are TRBV2 and TRBJ2-7, with 8 bases fitting TRBD2. Germline loops: CDR1 SNHLY, CDR2 FYNNEI. The CDR3 is 13 amino acids. V was clipped by 6 bases and J by 6 bases; unmatched bases: 7. The CDR3 nucleotides are TGTGCCAGCAGCCTGGGACTAGTCGGCGAGCAGTACTTC. Its translation: CASSLGLVGEQYF.

The V and J genes are TRBV18 and TRBJ2-1; a possible D gene is TRBD1 (5 bases). The germline gives CDR1 KGHSH, CDR2 LQKENI. This CDR3 contains 15 residues. The V and J ends lost 2 bases and 4 bases respectively, with 12 bases between them. CDR3 loop: CASSPIGEDYNEQFF. CDR3 coding DNA: TGTGCCAGCTCACCAATAGGGGAAGATTACAATGAGCAGTTCTTC.

This chain connects TRBV24-1 to TRBJ2-3; 8 nucleotides agree with TRBD2. This CDR3 comprises 16 residues. Trimming took 5 bases from V and 4 from J; bases not matched to a gene: 10. Germline V gives CDR1 KGHDR, CDR2 SFDVKD. CDR3 nucleotide sequence: TGTGCCACCAGTGCCCGGGGGGGAGGGAGTGCAGATACGCAGTATTTT. Translated, it gives CATSARGGGSADTQYF.

V and J are TRBV4-1 and TRBJ2-7, with D uncertain. Trimming removed 5 bases at V and 4 bases at J, with 15 bases between. Germline CDR1 and CDR2: MGHRA and YSYEKL. The CDR3 runs to 14 residues. The CDR3 region has the DNA TGCGCCAGCAGCACACCCGGACGCTTATACGAGCAGTACTTC. Translating gives CASSTPGRLYEQYF.

The chain carries TRBV4-1 and TRBJ1-2; 7 nucleotides line up with TRBD1. Looked up from germline, CDR1 is MGHRA and CDR2 is YSYEKL. Trimming took 1 base from V and 3 from J; bases not matched to a gene: 5. The CDR3 runs to 15 residues. The CDR3: CASSQGQGWDYGYTF. The CDR3 DNA is TGCGCCAGCAGCCAAGGACAGGGTTGGGACTATGGCTACACCTTC.

The chain employs TRBV27 and TRBJ2-7, with D possibly matching TRBD2 (5 bases). The CDR3 extends over 15 amino acids. V lost 6 bases and J 5 bases, leaving 20 bases between the germline ends. CDR1 and CDR2 from the germline V gene are MNHEY and SMNVEV (reference sequence). The CDR3 DNA sequence: TGTGCCAGCAGCATAACAGCGGCCCCCTTCGACGAGCAGTACTTC. This sequence encodes CASSITAAPFDEQYF.